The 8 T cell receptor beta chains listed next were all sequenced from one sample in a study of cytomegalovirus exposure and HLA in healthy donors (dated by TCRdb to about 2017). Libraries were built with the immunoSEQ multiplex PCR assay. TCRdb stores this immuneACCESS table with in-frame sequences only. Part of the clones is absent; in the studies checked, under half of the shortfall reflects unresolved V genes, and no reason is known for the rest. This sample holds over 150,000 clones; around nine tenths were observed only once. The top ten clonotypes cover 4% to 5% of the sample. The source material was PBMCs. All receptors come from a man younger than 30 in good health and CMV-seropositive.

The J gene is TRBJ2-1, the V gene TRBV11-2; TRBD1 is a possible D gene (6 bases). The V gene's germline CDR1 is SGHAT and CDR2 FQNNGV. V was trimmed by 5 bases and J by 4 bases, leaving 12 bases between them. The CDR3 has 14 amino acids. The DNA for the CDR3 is TGTGCCAGCAGCCCCGGGACATCTTACAATGAGCAGTTCTTC. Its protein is CASSPGTSYNEQFF.

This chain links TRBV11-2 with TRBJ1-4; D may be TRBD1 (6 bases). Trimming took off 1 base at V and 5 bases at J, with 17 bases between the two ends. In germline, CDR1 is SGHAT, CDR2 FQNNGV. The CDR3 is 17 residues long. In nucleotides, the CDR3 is TGTGCCAGCAGCTTAGTTAGTGCAGGGGCCATGAATGAAAAACTGTTTTTT. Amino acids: CASSLVSAGAMNEKLFF.

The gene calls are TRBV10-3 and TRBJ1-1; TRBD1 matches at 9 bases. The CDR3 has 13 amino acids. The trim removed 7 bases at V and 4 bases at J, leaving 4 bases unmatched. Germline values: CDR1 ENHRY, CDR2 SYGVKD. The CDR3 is CAITDRGTTEAFF. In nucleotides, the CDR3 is TGTGCCATCACCGACAGGGGGACCACTGAAGCTTTCTTT.

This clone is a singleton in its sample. The CDR3 nucleotides read TGCGCCAGCAGCCCCTCCTTAGGACTAGCGGGAGTCAATATTATCAATGAGCAGTTCTTC. This translates into CASSPSLGLAGVNIINEQFF. The V gene is TRBV4-1, the J gene TRBJ2-1, with 13 bases matching TRBD2. Germline values: CDR1 MGHRA, CDR2 YSYEKL. This CDR3 is 20 amino acids long. Losses at the gene ends were 4 bases for V and 6 bases for J; bases not matched to a gene: 18.

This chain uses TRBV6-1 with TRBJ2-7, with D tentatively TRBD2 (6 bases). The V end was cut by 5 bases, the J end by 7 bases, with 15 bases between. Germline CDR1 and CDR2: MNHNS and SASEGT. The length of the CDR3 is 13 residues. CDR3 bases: TGTGCCAGCAGTACTTACACGGCGGGGGAGCAGTACTTC. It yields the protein CASSTYTAGEQYF.

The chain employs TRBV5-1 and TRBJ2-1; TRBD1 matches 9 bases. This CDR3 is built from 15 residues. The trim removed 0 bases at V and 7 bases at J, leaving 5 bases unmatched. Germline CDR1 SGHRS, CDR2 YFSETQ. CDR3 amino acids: CASSLGRTGVNEQFF. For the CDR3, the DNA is TGCGCCAGCAGCTTGGGACGGACAGGGGTTAATGAGCAGTTCTTC.

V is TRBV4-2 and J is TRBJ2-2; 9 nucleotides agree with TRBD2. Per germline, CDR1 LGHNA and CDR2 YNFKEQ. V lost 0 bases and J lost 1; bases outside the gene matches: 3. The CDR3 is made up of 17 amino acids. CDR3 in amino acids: CASSQDILAGNTGELFF. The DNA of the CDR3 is TGTGCCAGCAGCCAAGATATACTAGCGGGGAACACCGGGGAGCTGTTTTTT.

The CDR3 region has the DNA TGCGCCAGCAGCGGGAGGGCGGGGCTTTACAATGAGCAGTTCTTC. Residues: CASSGRAGLYNEQFF. V usage is TRBV4-1 and J usage is TRBJ2-1, with TRBD2 identical over 7 bases. Germline V gives CDR1 MGHRA, CDR2 YSYEKL. J was trimmed by 4 bases and V by 5 bases; bases with no gene match: 8. CDR3 length: 15 amino acids.